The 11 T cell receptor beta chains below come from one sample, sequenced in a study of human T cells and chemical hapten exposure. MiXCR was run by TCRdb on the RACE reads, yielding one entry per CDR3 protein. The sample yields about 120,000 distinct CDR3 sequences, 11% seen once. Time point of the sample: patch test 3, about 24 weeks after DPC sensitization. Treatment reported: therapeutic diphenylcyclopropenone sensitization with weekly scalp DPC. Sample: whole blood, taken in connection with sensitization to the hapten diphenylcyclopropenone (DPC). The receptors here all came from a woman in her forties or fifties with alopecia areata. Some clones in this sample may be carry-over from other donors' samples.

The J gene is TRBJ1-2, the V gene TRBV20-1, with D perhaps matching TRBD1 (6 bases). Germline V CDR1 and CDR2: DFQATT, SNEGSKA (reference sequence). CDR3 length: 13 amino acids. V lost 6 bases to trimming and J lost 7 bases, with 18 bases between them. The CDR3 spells CSAPVGGGSGYTF. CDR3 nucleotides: TGCAGTGCCCCCGTGGGAGGGGGAAGTGGCTACACCTTC.

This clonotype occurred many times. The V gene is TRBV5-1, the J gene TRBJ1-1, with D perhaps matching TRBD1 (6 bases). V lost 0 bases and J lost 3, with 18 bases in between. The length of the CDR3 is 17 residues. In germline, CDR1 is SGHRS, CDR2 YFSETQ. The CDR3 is CASSLEGRGGRDTEAFF. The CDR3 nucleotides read TGCGCCAGCAGCTTGGAGGGCAGGGGAGGTAGGGACACTGAAGCTTTCTTT. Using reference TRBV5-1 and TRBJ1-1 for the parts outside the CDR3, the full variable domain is KAGVTQTPRYLIKTRGQQVTLSCSPISGHRSVSWYQQTPGQGLQFLFEYFSETQRNKGNFPGRFSGRQFSNSRSEMNVSTLELGDSALYLCASSLEGRGGRDTEAFFGQGTRLTVV.

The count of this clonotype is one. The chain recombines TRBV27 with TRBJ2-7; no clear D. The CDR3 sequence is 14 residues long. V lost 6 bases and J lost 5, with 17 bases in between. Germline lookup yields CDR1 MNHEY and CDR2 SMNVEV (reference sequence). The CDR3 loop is CASSRASNSDEQYF. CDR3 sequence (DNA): TGTGCCAGCAGCCGGGCTTCGAATTCCGACGAGCAGTACTTC.

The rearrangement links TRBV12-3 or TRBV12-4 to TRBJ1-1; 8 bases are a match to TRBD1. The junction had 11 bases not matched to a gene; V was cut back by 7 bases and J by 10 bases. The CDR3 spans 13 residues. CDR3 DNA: TGTGCCAGCACCGGCCACAGGGGGGTCGGAGCTTTCTTT. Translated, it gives CASTGHRGVGAFF.

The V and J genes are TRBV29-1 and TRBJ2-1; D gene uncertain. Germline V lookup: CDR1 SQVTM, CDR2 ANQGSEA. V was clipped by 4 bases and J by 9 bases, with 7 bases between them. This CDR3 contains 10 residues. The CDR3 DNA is TGCAGCGTTGTTGGCGGTGAGCAGTTCTTC. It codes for CSVVGGEQFF.

CDR3 sequence (DNA): TGTGCCAGCAGCCGCCTCCAAGAGACCCAGTACTTC. Translated: CASSRLQETQYF. The chain has TRBV3-1 and TRBJ2-5; the D is unclear. The CDR3 has 12 amino acids. Germline assignment: CDR1 LGHDT and CDR2 YNNKEL (reference sequence). The ends were cut back, 4 bases at V and 1 base at J, with 4 bases in the middle.

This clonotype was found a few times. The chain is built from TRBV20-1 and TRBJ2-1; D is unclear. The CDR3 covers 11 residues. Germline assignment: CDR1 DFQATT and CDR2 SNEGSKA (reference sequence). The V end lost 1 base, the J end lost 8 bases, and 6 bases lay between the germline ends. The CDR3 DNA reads TGCAGTGCTAGAGTTGCGCATGAGCAGTTCTTC. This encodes CSARVAHEQFF.

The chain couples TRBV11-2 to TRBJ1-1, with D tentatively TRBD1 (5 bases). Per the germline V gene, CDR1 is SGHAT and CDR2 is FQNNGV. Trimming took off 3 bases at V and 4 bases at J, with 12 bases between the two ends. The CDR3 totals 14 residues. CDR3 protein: CASSLGGYGTEAFF. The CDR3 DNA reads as TGTGCCAGCAGCTTGGGGGGTTACGGCACTGAAGCTTTCTTT.

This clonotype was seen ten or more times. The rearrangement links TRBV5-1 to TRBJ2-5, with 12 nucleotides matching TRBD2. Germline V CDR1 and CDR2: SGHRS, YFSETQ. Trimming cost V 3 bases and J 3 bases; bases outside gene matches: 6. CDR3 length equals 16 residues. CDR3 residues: CASSSQRTSGKETQYF. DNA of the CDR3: TGCGCCAGCAGCTCCCAGCGGACTAGCGGGAAAGAGACCCAGTACTTC.

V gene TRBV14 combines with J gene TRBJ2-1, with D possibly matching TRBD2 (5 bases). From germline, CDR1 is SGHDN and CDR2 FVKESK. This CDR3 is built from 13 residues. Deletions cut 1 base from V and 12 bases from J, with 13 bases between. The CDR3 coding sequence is TGTGCCAGCAGCCAAGTCGTAGGGAGTGGGCAGTTCTTC. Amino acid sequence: CASSQVVGSGQFF.

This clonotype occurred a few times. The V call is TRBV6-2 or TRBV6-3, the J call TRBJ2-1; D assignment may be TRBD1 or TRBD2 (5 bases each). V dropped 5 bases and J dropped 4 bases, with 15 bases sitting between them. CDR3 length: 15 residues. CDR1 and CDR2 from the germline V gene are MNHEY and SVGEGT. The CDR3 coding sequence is TGTGCCAGCAGTCATCGGGACGGAGGTTACAATGAGCAGTTCTTC. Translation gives CASSHRDGGYNEQFF.